These T cell receptor beta chains were read from a single sample in a study of T cell repertoires in cytomegalovirus infection. One entry per CDR3 protein, called by TCRdb with MiXCR from the reads. The data show roughly 600,000 distinct CDR3 sequences, 20% to 30% seen once. Sequencing was carried out using CD8+ T cells from PBMCs. These receptors all stem from a human donor in good health (CMV status not recorded). Some clones in this sample may be carry-over from other donors' samples. CDR3s include the opening cysteine and the closing phenylalanine or tryptophan. D genes are given only for firm matches. Size values are once, few and many counts, or a class for expanded clones, and some rows have none.

v_call	clone_size	d_call	j_call	cdr3_nt	cdr3_aa
TRBV6-2/TRBV6-3	few	.	TRBJ1-1	TGTGCCAGCAGTCGGGGAATAGGGATGAACACTGAAGCTTTCTTT	CASSRGIGMNTEAFF
TRBV12-3/TRBV12-4	.	TRBD2	TRBJ2-1	TGTGCCAGCAGACCGGGAGGAAAAAATGAGCAGTTCTTC	CASRPGGKNEQFF
TRBV6-2/TRBV6-3	.	TRBD2	TRBJ2-1	TGTGCCAGCAGTTACTCGATACGGGGGGGGGATAATGAGCAGTTCTTC	CASSYSIRGGDNEQFF
TRBV7-3	.	.	TRBJ2-1	TGTGCCAGCAGCCCCGGGACAGGTCGGGGGGATGAGCAGTTCTTC	CASSPGTGRGDEQFF
TRBV10-3	.	.	TRBJ2-6	TGTGCCATCAGTGGATCAGATTCTGGGGCCAACGTCCTGACTTTC	CAISGSDSGANVLTF
TRBV7-9	.	.	TRBJ2-5	TGTGCCAGCAGCTTAGGATGGGGGAACCAAGAGACCCAGTACTTC	CASSLGWGNQETQYF
TRBV7-9	.	.	TRBJ1-1	TGTGCCAGCGGCATCTCCTATGGATCGGACACTGAAGCTTTCTTT	CASGISYGSDTEAFF
TRBV12-2	few	.	TRBJ2-3	TGTGCAAGTCGCTTAGTCCGACAGGGCACAGATACGCAGTATTTT	CASRLVRQGTDTQYF
TRBV7-9	few	TRBD2	TRBJ2-3	TGTGCCAGCATTCCCAGCGGGGGGTTGTCAGATACGCAGTATTTT	CASIPSGGLSDTQYF
TRBV7-2	many	TRBD2	TRBJ2-1	TGTGCCAGCAGCATTTCCGGGACTACGGACCTTGATGAGCAGTTCTTC	CASSISGTTDLDEQFF
TRBV3-1	.	.	TRBJ1-2	TGTGCCAGCAGCCAACCAACCGGGACAAGGGGTTCCGGCTACACCTTC	CASSQPTGTRGSGYTF
TRBV6-5	few	TRBD1	TRBJ2-1	TGTGCCAGCAGTTACTCTGTGACAGGGACCAATGAGCAGTTCTTC	CASSYSVTGTNEQFF
TRBV14	.	.	TRBJ1-2	TGTGTCAGCAGCCAATGGGGGAGTTACAACTATGGCTACACCTTC	CVSSQWGSYNYGYTF
TRBV12-3/TRBV12-4	few	TRBD1	TRBJ2-5	TGTGCCAGCAGTTTAGGGACAGGGGCTGTAATCGAAGAGACCCAGTACTTC	CASSLGTGAVIEETQYF
TRBV28	.	.	TRBJ2-3	TGTGCCAGCAGTGAGGGGGGCGCCAGCCGCGAAGATACGCAGTATTTT	CASSEGGASREDTQYF
TRBV4-3	.	TRBD2	TRBJ2-5	TGCGCCAGCAGCCAAGACCTAGCGGGGGTATTCCAAGAGACCCAGTACTTC	CASSQDLAGVFQETQYF
TRBV28	.	.	TRBJ1-1	TGTGCCAGCAGTTTATTAGTGGGGCCGAACACTGAAGCTTTCTTT	CASSLLVGPNTEAFF
TRBV29-1	few	TRBD1	TRBJ1-2	TGCAGCGTTGAACCGGGACAGGGGCCCTATGGCTACACCTTC	CSVEPGQGPYGYTF
TRBV12-5	many	.	TRBJ2-6	TGTGCTAGTGGTCTGGGGCGGGAGAGGGGGTTGTTCTCTGGGGCCAACGTCCTGACTTTC	CASGLGRERGLFSGANVLTF
TRBV4-1	.	.	TRBJ1-1	TGCGCCAGCAGCCAGCGGAGCATGAACACTGAAGCTTTCTTT	CASSQRSMNTEAFF
TRBV7-2	many	.	TRBJ1-5	TGTGCCAGCAGACTCCGGGACGGTGGCAATCAGCCCCAGCATTTT	CASRLRDGGNQPQHF
TRBV12-3/TRBV12-4	many	TRBD1	TRBJ1-2	TGTGCCAGCAGCCGACAGGGGTTCGAGGATGGCTACACCTTC	CASSRQGFEDGYTF
TRBV7-2	many	.	TRBJ2-4	TGTGCCAGCAGCTTGTCAGGGGGGACCAAAAACATTCAGTACTTC	CASSLSGGTKNIQYF
TRBV27	.	.	TRBJ2-2	TGTGCCAGCAAATCGATCAAACGGCACACCGGGGAGCTGTTTTTT	CASKSIKRHTGELFF
TRBV12-3/TRBV12-4	few	.	TRBJ2-5	TGTGCCAGCAGAGGGGCCTTCCGAGAGACCCAGTACTTC	CASRGAFRETQYF
TRBV7-2	many	.	TRBJ2-1	TGTGCCAGCAGCTTTTACAGGGGGGGGAACAATGAGCAGTTCTTC	CASSFYRGGNNEQFF
TRBV7-2	.	.	TRBJ2-1	TGTGCCAGCAGCTTAGAACTGGGCTCCTACAATGAGCAGGTCTTC	CASSLELGSYNEQVF
TRBV7-6	few	TRBD1	TRBJ2-1	TGTGCCAGCAGCGGACAGGGGTGGTACAATGAGCAGTTCTTC	CASSGQGWYNEQFF
TRBV7-8	many	TRBD2	TRBJ2-7	TGTGCCAGCAGCTTGAGACTAGCGGGGATAGAGACCTACGAGCAGTACTTC	CASSLRLAGIETYEQYF
TRBV15	few	TRBD1	TRBJ2-5	TGTGCCACCAGCAGAGTTGGACAGGGAGAGACCCAGTACTTC	CATSRVGQGETQYF
TRBV7-2	many	.	TRBJ2-3	TGTGCCAGCAGCTTAGTAGGCGGCGGTGTAATCCCTATTACTAGCACAGATACGCAGTATTTT	CASSLVGGGVIPITSTDTQYF
TRBV7-7	many	TRBD2	TRBJ2-5	TGTGCTAGCAGCTTAGTTCTAGCGGACCAAGAGACCCAGTACTTC	CASSLVLADQETQYF
TRBV7-2	.	.	TRBJ1-1	TGTGCCAGCAGCTTACCTGCTCGGGGGCCTGTCGACACTGAAGCTTTCTTT	CASSLPARGPVDTEAFF
TRBV28	many	.	TRBJ1-6	TGTGCCAGCAGTTACCCCGGTGTTAATAATTCACCCCTCCACTTT	CASSYPGVNNSPLHF
TRBV29-1	few	.	TRBJ2-1	TGCAGCGTTGAAGTGGGGGGGCTCAATGAGCAGTTCTTC	CSVEVGGLNEQFF
TRBV7-6	many	.	TRBJ2-1	TGTGCCAGCAGCTTAGCCTCAGGACGGGATGAGCAGTTCTTC	CASSLASGRDEQFF
TRBV12-3/TRBV12-4	.	.	TRBJ2-7	TGTGCCAGCAGTTTTGATGTTGGTTTATCCTACGAGCAGTACTTC	CASSFDVGLSYEQYF
TRBV7-2	few	.	TRBJ1-2	TGTGCCAGCAGCTTAAACCGAGGGGTAAACTATGGCTACACCTTC	CASSLNRGVNYGYTF
TRBV29-1	.	.	TRBJ2-3	TGCAGCGTTGTAGTAGGCGGACTTGGGACAGATACGCAGTATTTT	CSVVVGGLGTDTQYF
TRBV7-9	.	.	TRBJ1-1	TGTGCCAGCAGCCGGGGGAGGGGCAATTTAGGAACTGAAGCTTTCTTT	CASSRGRGNLGTEAFF
TRBV7-2	.	.	TRBJ1-3	TGTGCCAGCTCGGGGATAACCTCTGGAAACACCATATATTTT	CASSGITSGNTIYF
TRBV10-3	few	.	TRBJ2-5	TGTGCCATCAGTGAAGGGGGGTACCAAGAGACCCAGTACTTC	CAISEGGYQETQYF
TRBV19	.	.	TRBJ2-4	TGTGCCAGTAGGTCCACAGGGACCAAAAACATTCAGTACTTC	CASRSTGTKNIQYF
TRBV2	few	.	TRBJ2-7	TGTGCCAGCAGTGATAGCGCCCAAGAGCAGTACTTC	CASSDSAQEQYF
TRBV29-1	.	.	TRBJ2-7	TGCAGCGTGGATACAGGGTACGAGCAGTACTTC	CSVDTGYEQYF
TRBV28	many	TRBD1	TRBJ2-3	TGTGCCAGCAGTTTCGGGGACAGCGGATTGGGTGATACGCAGTATTTT	CASSFGDSGLGDTQYF
TRBV6-2/TRBV6-3	.	.	TRBJ1-1	TGTGCCAGCAGTTATACACGGACAGAGCCGAACACTGAAGCTTTCTTT	CASSYTRTEPNTEAFF
TRBV7-2	many	.	TRBJ2-1	TGTGCCAGCAGCCTTACAGAGTACAATGAGCAGTTCTTC	CASSLTEYNEQFF
TRBV19	few	.	TRBJ1-2	TGTGCCAGCAAGGCCCCCTATGGCTACACCTTC	CASKAPYGYTF
TRBV2	.	.	TRBJ2-7	TGTGCCAGCACTCTCAAGGGACCGCACTACGAGCAGTACTTC	CASTLKGPHYEQYF
TRBV20-1	few	.	TRBJ1-5	TGCAGTGCATCCCTTTGGGATGGCAATCAGCCCCAGCATTTT	CSASLWDGNQPQHF